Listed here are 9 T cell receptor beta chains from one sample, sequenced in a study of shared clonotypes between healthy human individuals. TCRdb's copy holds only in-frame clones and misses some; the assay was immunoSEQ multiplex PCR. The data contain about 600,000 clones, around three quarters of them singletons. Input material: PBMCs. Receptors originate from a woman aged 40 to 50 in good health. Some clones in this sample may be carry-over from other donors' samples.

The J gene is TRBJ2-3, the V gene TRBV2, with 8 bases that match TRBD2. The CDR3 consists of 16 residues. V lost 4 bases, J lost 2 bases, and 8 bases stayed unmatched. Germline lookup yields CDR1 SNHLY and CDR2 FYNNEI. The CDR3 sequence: CASSVGLAGPTDTQYF. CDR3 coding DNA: TGTGCCAGCAGTGTTGGGCTAGCGGGCCCCACAGATACGCAGTATTTT.

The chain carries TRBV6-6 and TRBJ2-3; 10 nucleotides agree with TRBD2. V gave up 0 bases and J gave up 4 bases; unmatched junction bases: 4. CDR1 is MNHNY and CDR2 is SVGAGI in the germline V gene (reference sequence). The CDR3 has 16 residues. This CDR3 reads CASSYSASGSPDTQYF. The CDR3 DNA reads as TGTGCCAGCAGTTACTCGGCTAGCGGGAGCCCAGATACGCAGTATTTT.

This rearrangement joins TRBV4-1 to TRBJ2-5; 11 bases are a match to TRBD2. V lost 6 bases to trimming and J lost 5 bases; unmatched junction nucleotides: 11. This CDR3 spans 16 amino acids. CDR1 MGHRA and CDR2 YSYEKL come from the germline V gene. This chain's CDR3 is CASRPTSGRRWETQYF. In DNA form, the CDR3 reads TGCGCCAGCAGACCAACTAGCGGGAGAAGGTGGGAGACCCAGTACTTC.

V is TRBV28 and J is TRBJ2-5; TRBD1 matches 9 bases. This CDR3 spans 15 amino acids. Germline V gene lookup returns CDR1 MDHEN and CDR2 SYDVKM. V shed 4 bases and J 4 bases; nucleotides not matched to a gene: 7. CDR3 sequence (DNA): TGTGCCAGCAGTTCCCCGGGACAGGGCTTAGAGACCCAGTACTTC. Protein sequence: CASSSPGQGLETQYF.

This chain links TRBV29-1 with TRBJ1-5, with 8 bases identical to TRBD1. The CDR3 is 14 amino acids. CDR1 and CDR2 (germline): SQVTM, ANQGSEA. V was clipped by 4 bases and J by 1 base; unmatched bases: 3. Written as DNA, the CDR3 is TGCAGCGTTGCCCAGGGGGCGAGCAATCAGCCCCAGCATTTT. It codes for CSVAQGASNQPQHF.

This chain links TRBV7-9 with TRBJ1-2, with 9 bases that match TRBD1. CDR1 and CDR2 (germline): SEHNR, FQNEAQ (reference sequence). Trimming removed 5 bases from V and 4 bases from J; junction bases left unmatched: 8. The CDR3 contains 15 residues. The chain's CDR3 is CASSHPGQGAYGYTF. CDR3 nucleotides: TGTGCCAGCAGCCACCCGGGACAGGGAGCCTATGGCTACACCTTC.

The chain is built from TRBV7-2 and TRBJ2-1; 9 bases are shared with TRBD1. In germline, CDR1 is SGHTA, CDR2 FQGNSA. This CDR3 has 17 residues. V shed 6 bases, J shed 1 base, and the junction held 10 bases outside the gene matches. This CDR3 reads CASRPTGGTLSYNEQFF. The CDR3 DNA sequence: TGTGCCAGCAGGCCAACAGGGGGCACTTTGTCCTACAATGAGCAGTTCTTC.

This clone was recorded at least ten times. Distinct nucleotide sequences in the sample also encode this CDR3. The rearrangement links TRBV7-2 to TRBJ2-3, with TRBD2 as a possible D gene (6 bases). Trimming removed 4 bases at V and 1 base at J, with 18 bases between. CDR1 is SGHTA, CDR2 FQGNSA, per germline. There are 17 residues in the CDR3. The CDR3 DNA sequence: TGTGCCAGCAGCTCCTTGGGAGGCGGGATCGGCACAGATACGCAGTATTTT. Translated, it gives CASSSLGGGIGTDTQYF.

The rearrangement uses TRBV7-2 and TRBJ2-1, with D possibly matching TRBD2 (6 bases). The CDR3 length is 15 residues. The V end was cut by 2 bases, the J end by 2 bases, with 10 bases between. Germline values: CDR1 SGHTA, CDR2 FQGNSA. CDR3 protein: CASSLQAGAYNEQFF. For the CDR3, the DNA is TGTGCCAGCAGCTTACAAGCGGGCGCCTACAATGAGCAGTTCTTC.